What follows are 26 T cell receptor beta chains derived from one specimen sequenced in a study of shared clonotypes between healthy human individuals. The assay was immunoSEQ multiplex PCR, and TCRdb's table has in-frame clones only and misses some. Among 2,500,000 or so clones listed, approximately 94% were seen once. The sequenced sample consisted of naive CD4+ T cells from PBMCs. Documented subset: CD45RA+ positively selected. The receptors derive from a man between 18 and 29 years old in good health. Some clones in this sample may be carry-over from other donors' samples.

In nucleotides, the CDR3 is TGTGCCAGCAGTGTAGAGGGGGGAGAAAAACTGTTTTTT. Its protein product is CASSVEGGEKLFF. This chain uses TRBV2 with TRBJ1-4; maybe TRBD1 (6 bases). The CDR3 has 13 residues. V lost 4 bases and J lost 8, with 11 bases in between. Germline values: CDR1 SNHLY, CDR2 FYNNEI.

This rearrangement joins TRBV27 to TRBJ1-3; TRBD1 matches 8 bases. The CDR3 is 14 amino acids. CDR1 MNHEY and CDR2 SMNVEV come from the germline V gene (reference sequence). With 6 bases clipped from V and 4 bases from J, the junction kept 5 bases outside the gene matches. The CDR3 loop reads CASRLTGAGNTIYF. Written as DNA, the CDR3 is TGTGCCAGCAGGCTGACAGGGGCCGGAAACACCATATATTTT.

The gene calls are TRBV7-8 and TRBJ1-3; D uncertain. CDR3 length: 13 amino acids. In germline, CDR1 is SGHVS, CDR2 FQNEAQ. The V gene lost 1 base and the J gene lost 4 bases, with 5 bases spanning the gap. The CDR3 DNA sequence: TGTGCCAGCAGCTTAGTAGTGGGAAACACCATATATTTT. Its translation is CASSLVVGNTIYF. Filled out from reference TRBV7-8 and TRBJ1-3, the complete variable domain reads GAGVSQSPRYKVAKRGQDVALRCDPISGHVSLFWYQQALGQGPEFLTYFQNEAQLDKSGLPSDRFFAERPEGSVSTLKIQRTQQEDSAVYLCASSLVVGNTIYFGEGSWLTVV.

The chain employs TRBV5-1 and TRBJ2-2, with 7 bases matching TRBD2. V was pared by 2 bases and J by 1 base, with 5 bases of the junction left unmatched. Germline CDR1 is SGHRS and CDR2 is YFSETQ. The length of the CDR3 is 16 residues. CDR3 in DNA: TGCGCCAGCAGCTTCCGGGTAGCGGGGAACACCGGGGAGCTGTTTTTT. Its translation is CASSFRVAGNTGELFF. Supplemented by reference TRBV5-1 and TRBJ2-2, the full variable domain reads KAGVTQTPRYLIKTRGQQVTLSCSPISGHRSVSWYQQTPGQGLQFLFEYFSETQRNKGNFPGRFSGRQFSNSRSEMNVSTLELGDSALYLCASSFRVAGNTGELFFGEGSRLTVL.

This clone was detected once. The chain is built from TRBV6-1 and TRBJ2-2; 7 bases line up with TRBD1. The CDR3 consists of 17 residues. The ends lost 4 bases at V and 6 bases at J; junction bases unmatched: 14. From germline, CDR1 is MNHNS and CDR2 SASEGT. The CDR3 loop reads CASSADPRGSVAGELFF. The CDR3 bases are TGTGCCAGCAGTGCCGACCCCAGGGGGAGTGTCGCCGGGGAGCTGTTTTTT.

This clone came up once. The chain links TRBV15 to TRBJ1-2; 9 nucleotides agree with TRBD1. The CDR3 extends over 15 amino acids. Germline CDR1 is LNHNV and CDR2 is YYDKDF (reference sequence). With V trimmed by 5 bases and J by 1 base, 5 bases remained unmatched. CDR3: CATSHTGGLNYGYTF. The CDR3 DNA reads TGTGCCACCAGCCACACAGGGGGCCTTAACTATGGCTACACCTTC.

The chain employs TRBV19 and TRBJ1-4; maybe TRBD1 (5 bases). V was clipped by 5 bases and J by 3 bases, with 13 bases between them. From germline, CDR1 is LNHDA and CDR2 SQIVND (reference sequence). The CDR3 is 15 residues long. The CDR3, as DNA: TGTGCCAGTAGTCAGAGACAGCTCTCTAATGAAAAACTGTTTTTT. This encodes CASSQRQLSNEKLFF.

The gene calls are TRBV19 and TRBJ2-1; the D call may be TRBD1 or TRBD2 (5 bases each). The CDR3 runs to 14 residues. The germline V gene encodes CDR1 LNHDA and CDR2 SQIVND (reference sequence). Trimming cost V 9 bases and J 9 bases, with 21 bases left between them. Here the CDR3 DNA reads TGTGCCAGCCGAGGGGTATACCATCTTCGTGAGCAGTTCTTC. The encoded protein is CASRGVYHLREQFF.

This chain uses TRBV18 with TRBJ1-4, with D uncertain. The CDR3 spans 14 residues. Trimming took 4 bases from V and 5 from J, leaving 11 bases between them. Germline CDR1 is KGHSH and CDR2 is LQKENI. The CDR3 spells CASSQTGRNEKLFF. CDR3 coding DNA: TGTGCCAGCTCACAAACGGGAAGGAATGAAAAACTGTTTTTT.

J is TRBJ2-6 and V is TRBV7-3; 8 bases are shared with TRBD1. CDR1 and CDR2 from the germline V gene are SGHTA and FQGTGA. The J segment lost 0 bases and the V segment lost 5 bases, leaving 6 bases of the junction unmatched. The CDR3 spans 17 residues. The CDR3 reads CASSHTGGNSGANVLTF. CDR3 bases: TGTGCCAGCAGCCATACAGGGGGAAACTCTGGGGCCAACGTCCTGACTTTC.

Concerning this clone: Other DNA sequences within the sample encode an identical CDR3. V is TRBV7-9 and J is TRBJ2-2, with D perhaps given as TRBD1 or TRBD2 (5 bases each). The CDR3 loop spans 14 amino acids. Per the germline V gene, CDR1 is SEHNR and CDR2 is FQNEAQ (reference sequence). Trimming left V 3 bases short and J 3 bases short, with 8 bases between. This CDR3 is CASSLVGDTGELFF. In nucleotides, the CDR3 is TGTGCCAGCAGCTTGGTGGGGGACACCGGGGAGCTGTTTTTT.

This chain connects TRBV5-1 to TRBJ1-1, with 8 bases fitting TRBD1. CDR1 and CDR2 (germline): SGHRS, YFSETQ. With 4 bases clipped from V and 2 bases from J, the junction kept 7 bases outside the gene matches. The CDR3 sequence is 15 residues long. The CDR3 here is CASSQRTGLNTEAFF. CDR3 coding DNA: TGCGCCAGCAGCCAAAGGACAGGGTTAAACACTGAAGCTTTCTTT.

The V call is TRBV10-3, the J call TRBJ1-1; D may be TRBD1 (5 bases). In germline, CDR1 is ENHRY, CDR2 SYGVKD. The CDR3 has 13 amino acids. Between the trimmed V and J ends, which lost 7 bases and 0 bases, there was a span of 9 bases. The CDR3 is CAINGGMNTEAFF. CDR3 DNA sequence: TGTGCCATCAATGGGGGGATGAACACTGAAGCTTTCTTT.

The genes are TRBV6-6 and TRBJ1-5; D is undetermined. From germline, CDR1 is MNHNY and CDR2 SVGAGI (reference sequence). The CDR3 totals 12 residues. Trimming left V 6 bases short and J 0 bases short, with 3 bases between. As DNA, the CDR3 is TGTGCCAGCAGAAATAGCAATCAGCCCCAGCATTTT. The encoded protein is CASRNSNQPQHF.

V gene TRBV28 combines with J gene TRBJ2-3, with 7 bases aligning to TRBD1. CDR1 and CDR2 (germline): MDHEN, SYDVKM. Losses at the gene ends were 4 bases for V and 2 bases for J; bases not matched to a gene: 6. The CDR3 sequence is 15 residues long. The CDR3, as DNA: TGTGCCAGCAGTTCCCCGGGACAGAACACAGATACGCAGTATTTT. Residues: CASSSPGQNTDTQYF. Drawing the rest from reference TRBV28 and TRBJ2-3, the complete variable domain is DVKVTQSSRYLVKRTGEKVFLECVQDMDHENMFWYRQDPGLGLRLIYFSYDVKMKEKGDIPEGYSVSREKKERFSLILESASTNQTSMYLCASSSPGQNTDTQYFGPGTRLTVL.

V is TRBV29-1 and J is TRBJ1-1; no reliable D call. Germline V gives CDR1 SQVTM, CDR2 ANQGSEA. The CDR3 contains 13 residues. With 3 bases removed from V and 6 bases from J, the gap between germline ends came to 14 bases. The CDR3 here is CSVDKGKGAEAFF. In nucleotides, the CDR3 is TGCAGCGTTGATAAGGGAAAGGGCGCTGAAGCTTTCTTT.

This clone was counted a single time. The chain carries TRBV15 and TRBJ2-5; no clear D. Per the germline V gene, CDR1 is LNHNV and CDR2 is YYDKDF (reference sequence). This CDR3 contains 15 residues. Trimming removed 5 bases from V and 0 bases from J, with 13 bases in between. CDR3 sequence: CATSRRQGYQETQYF. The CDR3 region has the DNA TGTGCCACCAGCCGCCGACAAGGCTACCAAGAGACCCAGTACTTC.

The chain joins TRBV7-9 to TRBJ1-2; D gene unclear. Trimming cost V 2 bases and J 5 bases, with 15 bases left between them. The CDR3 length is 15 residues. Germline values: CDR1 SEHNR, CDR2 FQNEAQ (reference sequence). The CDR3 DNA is TGTGCCAGCAGCTTACGGTCTGTTTTTGTTTATGGCTACACCTTC. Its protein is CASSLRSVFVYGYTF.

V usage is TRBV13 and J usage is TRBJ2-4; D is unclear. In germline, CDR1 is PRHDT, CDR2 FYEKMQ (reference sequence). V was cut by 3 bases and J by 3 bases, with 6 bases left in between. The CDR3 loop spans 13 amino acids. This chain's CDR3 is CASSFKGKNIQYF. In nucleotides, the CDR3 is TGTGCCAGCAGCTTTAAGGGCAAAAACATTCAGTACTTC.

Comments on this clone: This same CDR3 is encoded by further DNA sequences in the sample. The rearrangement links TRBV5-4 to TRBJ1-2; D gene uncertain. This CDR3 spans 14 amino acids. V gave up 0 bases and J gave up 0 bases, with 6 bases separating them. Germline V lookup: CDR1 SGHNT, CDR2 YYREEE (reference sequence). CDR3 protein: CASSLVGTNYGYTF. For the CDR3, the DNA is TGTGCCAGCAGCTTGGTGGGAACTAACTATGGCTACACCTTC.

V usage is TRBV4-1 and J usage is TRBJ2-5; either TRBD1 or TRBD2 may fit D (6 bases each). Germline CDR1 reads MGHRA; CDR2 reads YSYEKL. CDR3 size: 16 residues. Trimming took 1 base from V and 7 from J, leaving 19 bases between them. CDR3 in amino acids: CASSQVATGGVGTQYF. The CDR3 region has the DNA TGCGCCAGCAGCCAAGTGGCCACCGGGGGCGTGGGGACCCAGTACTTC.

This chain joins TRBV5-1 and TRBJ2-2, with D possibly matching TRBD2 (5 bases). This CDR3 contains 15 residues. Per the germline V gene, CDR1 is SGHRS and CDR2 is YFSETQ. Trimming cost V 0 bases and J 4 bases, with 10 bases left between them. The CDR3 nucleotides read TGCGCCAGCAGCTTGGCCCCTAGCCTCACCGGGGAGCTGTTTTTT. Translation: CASSLAPSLTGELFF.

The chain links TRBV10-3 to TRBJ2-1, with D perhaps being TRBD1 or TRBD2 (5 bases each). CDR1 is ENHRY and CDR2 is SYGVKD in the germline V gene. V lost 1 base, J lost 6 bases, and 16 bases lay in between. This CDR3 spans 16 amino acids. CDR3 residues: CAISELGRQWSNEQFF. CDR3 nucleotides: TGTGCCATCAGTGAGTTGGGGAGACAGTGGAGCAATGAGCAGTTCTTC.

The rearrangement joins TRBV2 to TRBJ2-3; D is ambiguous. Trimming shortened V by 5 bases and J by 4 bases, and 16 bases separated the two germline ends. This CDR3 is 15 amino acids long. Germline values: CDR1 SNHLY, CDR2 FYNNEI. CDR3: CASSTSGTGPDTQYF. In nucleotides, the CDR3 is TGTGCCAGCAGTACATCCGGCACCGGCCCAGATACGCAGTATTTT.

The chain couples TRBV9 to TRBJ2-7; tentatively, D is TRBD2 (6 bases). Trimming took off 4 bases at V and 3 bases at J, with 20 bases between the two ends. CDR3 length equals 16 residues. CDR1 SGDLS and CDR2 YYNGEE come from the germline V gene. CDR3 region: CASSPDGGGIGYEQYF. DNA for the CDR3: TGTGCCAGCAGCCCCGATGGAGGCGGGATCGGCTACGAGCAGTACTTC.

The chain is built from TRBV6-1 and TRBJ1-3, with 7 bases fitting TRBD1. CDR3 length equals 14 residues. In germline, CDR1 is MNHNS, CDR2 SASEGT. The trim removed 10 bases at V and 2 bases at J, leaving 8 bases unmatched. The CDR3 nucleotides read TGTGCCACGGAACAGGGGACGGCTGGAAACACCATATATTTT. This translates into CATEQGTAGNTIYF.